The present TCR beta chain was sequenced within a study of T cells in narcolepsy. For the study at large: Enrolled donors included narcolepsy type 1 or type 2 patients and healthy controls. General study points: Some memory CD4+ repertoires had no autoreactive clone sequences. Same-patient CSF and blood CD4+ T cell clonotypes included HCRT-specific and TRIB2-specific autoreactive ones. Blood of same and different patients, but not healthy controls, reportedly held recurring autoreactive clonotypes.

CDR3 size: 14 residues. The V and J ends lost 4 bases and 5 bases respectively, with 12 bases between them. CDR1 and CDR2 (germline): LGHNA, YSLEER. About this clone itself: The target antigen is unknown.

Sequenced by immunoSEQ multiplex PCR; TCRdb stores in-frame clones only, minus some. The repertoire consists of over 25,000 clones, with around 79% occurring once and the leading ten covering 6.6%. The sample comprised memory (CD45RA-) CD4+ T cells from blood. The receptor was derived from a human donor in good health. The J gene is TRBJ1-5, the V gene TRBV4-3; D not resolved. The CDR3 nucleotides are TGCGCCAGCAGCCCGAGATATGGGGATCAGCCCCAGCATTTT. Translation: CASSPRYGDQPQHF.